This record looks at one T cell receptor beta chain sequence and its context. This sample was taken from a study of cytomegalovirus exposure and HLA in healthy donors. Study-wide background: Researchers previously reported finding just under 120 million unique TCR beta sequences from about 179 million T cells.

There are 12 residues in the CDR3. Trimming took 3 bases from V and 8 from J; bases not matched to a gene: 1. The V gene's germline CDR1 is MDHEN and CDR2 SYDVKM. Vbeta (60) and Jbeta (13) primers were used in the PCR. Sequencing used immunoSEQ multiplex PCR; TCRdb keeps in-frame clones, though not all of them. The table includes approximately 200,000 clones, roughly 77% detected once. The chain combines TRBV28 with TRBJ2-1, with 7 positions matching TRBD2. The source of this sequence is a man aged 25-45 years in good health and CMV-seropositive. What was sequenced was PBMCs. The CDR3 spells CASSLGGYEQFF. CDR3 coding DNA: TGTGCCAGCAGTTTGGGGGGGTATGAGCAGTTCTTC.